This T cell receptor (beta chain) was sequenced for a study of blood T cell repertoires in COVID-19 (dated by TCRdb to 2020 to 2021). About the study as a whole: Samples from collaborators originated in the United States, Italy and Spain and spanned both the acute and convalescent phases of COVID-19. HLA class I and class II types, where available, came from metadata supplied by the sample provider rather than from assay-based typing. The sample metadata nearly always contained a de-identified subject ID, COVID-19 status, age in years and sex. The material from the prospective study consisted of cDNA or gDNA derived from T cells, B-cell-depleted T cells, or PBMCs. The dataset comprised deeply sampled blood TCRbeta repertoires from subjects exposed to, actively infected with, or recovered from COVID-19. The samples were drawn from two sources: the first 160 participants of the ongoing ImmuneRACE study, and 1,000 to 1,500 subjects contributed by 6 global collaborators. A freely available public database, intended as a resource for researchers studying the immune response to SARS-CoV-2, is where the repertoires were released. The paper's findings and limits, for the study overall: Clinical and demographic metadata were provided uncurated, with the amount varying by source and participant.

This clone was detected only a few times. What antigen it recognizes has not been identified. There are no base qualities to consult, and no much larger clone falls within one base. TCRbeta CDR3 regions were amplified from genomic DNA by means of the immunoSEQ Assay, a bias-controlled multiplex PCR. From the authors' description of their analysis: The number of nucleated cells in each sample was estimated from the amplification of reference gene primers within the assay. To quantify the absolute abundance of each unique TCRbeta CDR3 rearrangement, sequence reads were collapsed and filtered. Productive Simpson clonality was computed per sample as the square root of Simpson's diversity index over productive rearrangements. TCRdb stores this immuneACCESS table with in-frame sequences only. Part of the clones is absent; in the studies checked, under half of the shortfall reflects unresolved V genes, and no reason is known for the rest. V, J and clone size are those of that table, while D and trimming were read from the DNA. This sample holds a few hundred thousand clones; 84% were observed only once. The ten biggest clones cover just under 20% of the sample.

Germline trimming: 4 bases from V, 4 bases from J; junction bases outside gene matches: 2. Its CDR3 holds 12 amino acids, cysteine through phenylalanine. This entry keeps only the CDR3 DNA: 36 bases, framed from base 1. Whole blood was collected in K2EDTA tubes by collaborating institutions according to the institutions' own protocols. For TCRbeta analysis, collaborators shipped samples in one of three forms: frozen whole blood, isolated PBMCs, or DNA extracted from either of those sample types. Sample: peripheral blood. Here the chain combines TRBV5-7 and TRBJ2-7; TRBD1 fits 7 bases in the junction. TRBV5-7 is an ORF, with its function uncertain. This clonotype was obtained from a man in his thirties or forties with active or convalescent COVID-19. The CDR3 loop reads CASSKQGYEQYF. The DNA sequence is TGTGCCAGCAGCAAACAGGGGTACGAGCAGTACTTC.